Below, 23 T cell receptor beta chains from the same sample are listed, as sequenced in a study of cytomegalovirus exposure and HLA in healthy donors. 60 Vbeta and 13 Jbeta primers were used in PCR. Sequenced by immunoSEQ multiplex PCR; TCRdb stores in-frame clones only, minus some. The data hold tens of thousands of clones, with roughly 86% observed a single time. Source material: PBMCs. The receptors were sampled from a woman between 18 and 29 years old in good health and CMV-seropositive.

This sequence joins TRBV9 and TRBJ1-2, with a possible D match to TRBD1 (6 bases). The CDR3 is 17 amino acids. Per the germline V gene, CDR1 is SGDLS and CDR2 is YYNGEE. V lost 0 bases and J lost 6, with 21 bases in between. The CDR3 region is CASSVAPGAGEYDGYTF. DNA of the CDR3: TGTGCCAGCAGCGTAGCTCCCGGGGCAGGGGAATATGATGGCTACACCTTC.

V is TRBV18 and J is TRBJ1-2, with D perhaps matching TRBD1 (5 bases). Trimming left V 5 bases short and J 7 bases short, with 20 bases between. This CDR3 region has 15 residues. Germline CDR1 is KGHSH and CDR2 is LQKENI. The CDR3, as DNA: TGTGCCAGCTCATTAGAGGCACAGGCCCCGGGTGGCTACACCTTC. Translated, it gives CASSLEAQAPGGYTF.

CDR3: CASSSSPAGNFYEQYF. CDR3 DNA sequence: TGCGCCAGCAGCTCGAGTCCAGCGGGGAACTTCTACGAGCAGTACTTC. This chain uses TRBV5-1 with TRBJ2-7, with 7 bases fitting TRBD2. Per germline, CDR1 SGHRS and CDR2 YFSETQ. The CDR3 extends over 16 amino acids. V lost 3 bases, J lost 3 bases, and 12 bases stayed unmatched.

The genes are TRBV15 and TRBJ1-4, with D unclear. CDR1 is LNHNV and CDR2 is YYDKDF in the germline V gene (reference sequence). CDR3 length equals 15 residues. V was pared by 0 bases and J by 0 bases, with 5 bases between. The CDR3 sequence is CATSRDIATNEKLFF. CDR3 nucleotide sequence: TGTGCCACCAGCAGAGATATTGCAACTAATGAAAAACTGTTTTTT.

This chain joins TRBV7-9 and TRBJ2-4; 9 bases fit TRBD1. Per germline, CDR1 SEHNR and CDR2 FQNEAQ (reference sequence). The length of the CDR3 is 19 residues. V shed 5 bases and J 1 base; nucleotides not matched to a gene: 15. The chain's CDR3 is CASSRQGGPLGPAKNIQYF. CDR3 nucleotide sequence: TGTGCCAGCAGCAGACAGGGGGGGCCCCTTGGCCCTGCCAAAAACATTCAGTACTTC.

The chain is built from TRBV11-2 and TRBJ1-5; D remains unclear. The CDR3 spans 13 residues. The ends were cut back, 3 bases at V and 4 bases at J, with 7 bases in the middle. CDR1 is SGHAT, CDR2 FQNNGV, per germline. The CDR3 sequence: CASSLRVNQPQHF. For the CDR3, the DNA is TGTGCCAGCAGCTTGAGGGTTAATCAGCCCCAGCATTTT.

V gene TRBV27 combines with J gene TRBJ1-2; D possibly corresponds to TRBD1 (6 bases). CDR3 length: 18 amino acids. The V gene lost 5 bases and the J gene lost 4 bases, with 26 bases spanning the gap. Germline CDR1 is MNHEY and CDR2 is SMNVEV (reference sequence). The DNA of the CDR3 is TGTGCCAGCAGTCCCGGAGGAGGAAATTACAGGGTTCGCTATGGCTACACCTTC. Its translation is CASSPGGGNYRVRYGYTF.

This chain links TRBV9 with TRBJ2-5, with 7 bases matching TRBD1. V dropped 3 bases and J dropped 5; count of bases not matched to a gene: 7. Germline V gene data show CDR1 as SGDLS and CDR2 as YYNGEE. The CDR3 length is 14 residues. CDR3 amino acids: CASSEQGPGETQYF. Written as DNA, the CDR3 is TGTGCCAGCAGCGAACAGGGGCCCGGGGAGACCCAGTACTTC. Combining the CDR3 with reference TRBV9 and TRBJ2-5 gives the whole variable domain DSGVTQTPKHLITATGQRVTLRCSPRSGDLSVYWYQQSLDQGLQFLIQYYNGEERAKGNILERFSAQQFPDLHSELNLSSLELGDSALYFCASSEQGPGETQYFGPGTRLLVL.

This clone was seen a single time. This rearrangement joins TRBV21-1 to TRBJ2-1; the table's D call TRBD2 went unverified against the DNA. TRBV21-1 corresponds to a pseudogene. The CDR3 covers 17 residues. The CDR3 region is CASSKVILLAAYNEQFF. DNA for the CDR3: TGTGCCAGCAGCAAAGTGATTTTACTAGCGGCTTACAATGAGCAGTTCTTC.

This clone was seen a handful of times. The CDR3 DNA follows: TGTGCCAGCAGCTTAGTGCAGGGGAGCACTGAAGCTTTCTTT. This encodes CASSLVQGSTEAFF. V and J are TRBV7-9 and TRBJ1-1, with D possibly matching TRBD1 (6 bases). V lost 1 base to trimming and J lost 4 bases, with 10 bases between them. The germline V gene encodes CDR1 SEHNR and CDR2 FQNEAQ (reference sequence). The CDR3 runs 14 residues.

The J gene is TRBJ2-3, the V gene TRBV30; D may be TRBD2 (6 bases). The germline V gene has CDR1 GTSNPN and CDR2 SVGIG (reference sequence). V was cut by 0 bases and J by 0 bases, with 16 bases left in between. The CDR3 spans 17 residues. The DNA of the CDR3 is TGTGCCTGGAGTGTGGGGGGACGGTCCTTTAGCACAGATACGCAGTATTTT. Encoded protein: CAWSVGGRSFSTDTQYF.

The chain uses TRBV4-1 and TRBJ1-5, with a possible D match to TRBD1 (6 bases). Germline assignment: CDR1 MGHRA and CDR2 YSYEKL. The CDR3 runs to 14 residues. Deletions cut 4 bases from V and 6 bases from J, with 13 bases between. CDR3 amino acids: CASSLQGKRQPQHF. CDR3 nucleotides: TGCGCCAGCAGCCTACAGGGAAAACGTCAGCCCCAGCATTTT.

The CDR3, as DNA: TGCGCCAGCAGCCCGTTAGCGGGGGTTCGCAATCAGCCCCAGCATTTT. It encodes CASSPLAGVRNQPQHF. The chain joins TRBV4-1 to TRBJ1-5; D perhaps matches TRBD1 (5 bases). This CDR3 contains 16 residues. CDR1 and CDR2 (germline): MGHRA, YSYEKL. The V end was cut by 4 bases, the J end by 2 bases, with 15 bases between.

There are a few counts of this clone. The CDR3 region has the DNA TGTGCCAGCAGTGAAGGATTGAGGACAGGGCATGAGCAGTTCTTC. This sequence encodes CASSEGLRTGHEQFF. The chain is built from TRBV2 and TRBJ2-1, with TRBD1 matching 8 bases. Per germline, CDR1 SNHLY and CDR2 FYNNEI. The CDR3 is 15 amino acids. V lost 1 base to trimming and J lost 8 bases; unmatched junction nucleotides: 7.

This clone has just a few counts. The genes are TRBV6-1 and TRBJ1-5, with unresolved D. Trimming cost V 8 bases and J 4 bases, with 15 bases left between them. Germline CDR1 and CDR2: MNHNS and SASEGT. There are 14 residues in the CDR3. CDR3 nucleotide sequence: TGTGCCAGCTTTGTGGGCCCCTCAAATCAGCCCCAGCATTTT. Encoded protein: CASFVGPSNQPQHF.

The chain recombines TRBV28 with TRBJ2-1; weak D call: TRBD2 (5 bases). CDR1 and CDR2 (germline): MDHEN, SYDVKM. Trimming cost V 6 bases and J 9 bases, with 9 bases left between them. This CDR3 has 11 amino acids. CDR3 coding DNA: TGTGCCAGCAGCTTAGAGGGTGAGCAGTTCTTC. Translated, it gives CASSLEGEQFF.

The chain combines TRBV11-1 with TRBJ1-4; TRBD1 is a possible D gene (5 bases). CDR3 length equals 17 residues. V lost 8 bases and J 3 bases, leaving 22 bases between the germline ends. Germline CDR1 reads SGHAT; CDR2 reads FQDESV (reference sequence). In DNA, the CDR3 is TGTGCCAGCCCTACCTTTGTCAGGGCCCACCCTAATGAAAAACTGTTTTTT. It encodes CASPTFVRAHPNEKLFF.

This chain uses TRBV9 with TRBJ2-2, with D uncertain. V was shortened by 2 bases and J by 5 bases, with 10 bases between the two germline ends. Germline V gene data show CDR1 as SGDLS and CDR2 as YYNGEE. This CDR3 contains 14 residues. The CDR3 spells CASSVQGDTGELFF. Written as DNA, the CDR3 is TGTGCCAGCAGCGTTCAAGGAGATACCGGGGAGCTGTTTTTT.

The CDR3, as DNA: TGTGCCAGCAGTTCCAGGGGGCGTACTGAAGCTTTCTTT. It is translated as CASSSRGRTEAFF. The J gene is TRBJ1-1, the V gene TRBV28; 8 nucleotides match TRBD1. The length of the CDR3 is 13 residues. V gave up 4 bases and J gave up 5 bases; unmatched junction bases: 3. Germline V gene lookup returns CDR1 MDHEN and CDR2 SYDVKM.

V and J are TRBV15 and TRBJ2-1, with D possibly being TRBD2 (6 bases). The V gene's germline CDR1 is LNHNV and CDR2 YYDKDF (reference sequence). The germline V and J ends were trimmed by 4 bases and 0 bases, with 10 bases remaining between them. CDR3 size: 15 residues. CDR3 sequence (DNA): TGTGCCACCAGCACCGGAGGGAACTCCTACAATGAGCAGTTCTTC. This encodes CATSTGGNSYNEQFF.

The rearrangement joins TRBV11-2 to TRBJ1-4; 9 bases are a match to TRBD1. Germline CDR1 SGHAT, CDR2 FQNNGV. This CDR3 spans 14 amino acids. With V trimmed by 5 bases and J by 7 bases, 5 bases remained unmatched. The CDR3 DNA reads as TGTGCCAGCAGCCAAGGGGACAGGGCTGAAAAACTGTTTTTT. Translated, it gives CASSQGDRAEKLFF. The whole variable domain, remainder taken from reference TRBV11-2 and TRBJ1-4, is EAGVAQSPRYKIIEKRQSVAFWCNPISGHATLYWYQQILGQGPKLLIQFQNNGVVDDSQLPKDRFSAERLKGVDSTLKIQPAKLEDSAVYLCASSQGDRAEKLFFGSGTQLSVL.

The gene calls are TRBV6-5 and TRBJ2-1; 7 bases are shared with TRBD1. With V trimmed by 6 bases and J by 6 bases, 5 bases remained unmatched. Germline V gives CDR1 MNHEY, CDR2 SVGAGI. This CDR3 has 13 residues. Written as DNA, the CDR3 is TGTGCCAGCAGAGACGGACAGGTCAATGAGCAGTTCTTC. Its translation: CASRDGQVNEQFF.

This clone was counted only a few times. This sequence joins TRBV2 and TRBJ1-4; a possible D gene is TRBD1 (6 bases). CDR3 length: 15 residues. CDR1 is SNHLY, CDR2 FYNNEI, per germline. Trimming pared 1 base from V and 7 bases from J, leaving 13 bases between. As DNA, the CDR3 is TGTGCCAGCAGTGAAGAACAGGGTTTAACTGAAAAACTGTTTTTT. Its protein is CASSEEQGLTEKLFF. The full variable domain, its missing parts supplied by reference TRBV2 and TRBJ1-4, is EPEVTQTPSHQVTQMGQEVILRCVPISNHLYFYWYRQILGQKVEFLVSFYNNEISEKSEIFDDQFSVERPDGSNFTLKIRSTKLEDSAMYFCASSEEQGLTEKLFFGSGTQLSVL.